This entry lists 11 T cell receptor beta chains sequenced from one sample in a study of blood T cells in healthy people across ages. Sample-barcoded 5' priming and a J-beta primer mix drove a second PCR of about 6 to 12 cycles. TCRdb used MiXCR to reprocess the 5' RACE reads, holding one entry per CDR3 protein. The data show hundreds of thousands of distinct CDR3 sequences, around two fifths seen once. Source material: blood. The receptor source for this set is a man in his sixties in good health.

The chain couples TRBV5-1 to TRBJ2-6; weak D call: TRBD1 (5 bases). The length of the CDR3 is 16 residues. CDR1 and CDR2 (germline): SGHRS, YFSETQ. V was pared by 0 bases and J by 4 bases, with 11 bases between. This CDR3 reads CASSLDQGKGANVLTF. The DNA of the CDR3 is TGCGCCAGCAGCTTGGATCAGGGTAAAGGGGCCAACGTCCTGACTTTC.

This clonotype has a count of ten or more. A much bigger clone sits one base away, suggesting this may be a read error. This chain connects TRBV4-3 to TRBJ2-6, with no clear D. The germline V gene has CDR1 LGHNA and CDR2 YSLEER. Trimming cost V 0 bases and J 0 bases, with 3 bases left between them. The CDR3 spans 15 residues. CDR3 DNA sequence: TGCGCCAGCAGCCAAGATCCCTCTGGGGCCAACGTCCTGACTTTC. Encoded protein: CASSQDPSGANVLTF.

This chain joins TRBV29-1 and TRBJ2-6; D possibly corresponds to TRBD2 (5 bases). Germline CDR1 is SQVTM and CDR2 is ANQGSEA. V lost 6 bases and J 1 base, leaving 10 bases between the germline ends. This CDR3 has 14 amino acids. CDR3 loop: CSVQTGSGANVLTF. The DNA of the CDR3 is TGCAGCGTCCAAACGGGGTCTGGGGCCAACGTCCTGACTTTC.

About this clonotype itself: Being one base from a much bigger clone, this may be a read error. This sequence joins TRBV2 and TRBJ2-1, with D hard to call. This CDR3 is built from 11 residues. Germline CDR1 is SNHLY and CDR2 is FYNNEI. Trimming took off 8 bases at V and 2 bases at J, with 4 bases between the two ends. The CDR3 DNA is TGTGCCAGCCGAACCTACAATGAGCAGTTCTTC. This gives the protein CASRTYNEQFF. Full variable domain (rest looked up from reference TRBV2 and TRBJ2-1): EPEVTQTPSHQVTQMGQEVILRCVPISNHLYFYWYRQILGQKVEFLVSFYNNEISEKSEIFDDQFSVERPDGSNFTLKIRSTKLEDSAMYFCASRTYNEQFFGPGTRLTVL.

The gene calls are TRBV29-1 and TRBJ1-1, with D maybe TRBD1 (5 bases). Germline CDR1 reads SQVTM; CDR2 reads ANQGSEA. V lost 4 bases to trimming and J lost 5 bases, with 8 bases between them. The CDR3 is 11 amino acids. DNA of the CDR3: TGCAGCGTTGCGACAGAGACTGAAGCTTTCTTT. This codes for CSVATETEAFF.

This clonotype was detected a few times. The chain couples TRBV20-1 to TRBJ2-3, with D hard to call. The CDR3 is 15 amino acids. Germline V gene data show CDR1 as DFQATT and CDR2 as SNEGSKA (reference sequence). Trimming pared 4 bases from V and 2 bases from J, leaving 16 bases between. The CDR3 spells CSATSGWQFTDTQYF. CDR3 coding DNA: TGCAGTGCTACCTCTGGGTGGCAGTTCACAGATACGCAGTATTTT.

The gene calls are TRBV6-2 or TRBV6-3 and TRBJ2-7; D unresolved. V was clipped by 2 bases and J by 1 base, with 6 bases between them. The germline V gene has CDR1 MNHEY and CDR2 SVGEGT. CDR3 length: 13 residues. The CDR3 DNA reads as TGTGCCAGCAGTTACCTCTCTTCCTACGAGCAGTACTTC. Its protein is CASSYLSSYEQYF.

Only a few counts were recorded for this clonotype. This chain uses TRBV15 with TRBJ2-3; D could derive from TRBD1 or TRBD2 (5 bases each). V dropped 1 base and J dropped 2 bases, with 7 bases sitting between them. The CDR3 is 14 residues long. In germline, CDR1 is LNHNV, CDR2 YYDKDF (reference sequence). The CDR3 nucleotides are TGTGCCACCAGCAGAGGGGGGACCACAGATACGCAGTATTTT. Protein product: CATSRGGTTDTQYF.

At least ten counts were recorded for this clonotype. The rearrangement uses TRBV12-3 or TRBV12-4 and TRBJ2-5; a possible D gene is TRBD1 (6 bases). There are 13 residues in the CDR3. Trimming removed 6 bases at V and 5 bases at J, with 13 bases between. In nucleotides, the CDR3 is TGTGCCAGCAGCTCACAGGGTCGGGAGACCCAGTACTTC. This encodes CASSSQGRETQYF.

The chain employs TRBV7-2 and TRBJ1-5; a weak D match, TRBD1 (6 bases). Germline CDR1 SGHTA, CDR2 FQGNSA. Trimming cost V 4 bases and J 11 bases, with 18 bases left between them. The CDR3 spans 14 residues. The CDR3 DNA is TGTGCCAGCAGCTCCGGCCCAGGGGAAGCGACCCAGCATTTT. As protein: CASSSGPGEATQHF.

The chain links TRBV28 to TRBJ1-6; D might be TRBD1 (5 bases). The CDR3 is 17 residues long. Germline-derived CDR1 and CDR2 are MDHEN and SYDVKM. Trimming stripped 2 bases from V and 0 bases from J, with 11 bases between. CDR3 DNA: TGTGCCAGCAGTTTACGGGGCAGAAGCTCCTATAATTCACCCCTCCACTTT. Protein: CASSLRGRSSYNSPLHF.